This T cell receptor beta chain was recovered during a study of OX40 agonist ivuxolimab in advanced cancers. Background on the study: The dose of intravenous ivuxolimab that patients received every 2 weeks ranged from 0.01 to 10 mg/kg. Among those enrolled, mean age was around 60 years (range about 23 to 85) and 70% to 85% were male.

Whole-study findings and limits: On average, a greater number of expanded clones characterised CD8+ T cells relative to CD4+.

Autoimmune disease history or systemic immunosuppression meant exclusion. The J segment lost 1 base and the V segment lost 5 bases, leaving 5 bases of the junction unmatched. Germline V gene sequence: CDR1 SEHNR, CDR2 FQNEAQ (reference sequence). CDR3 length: 15 residues. This clone was seen a handful of times. Its matching antigen is unknown. Profiling relied on immunoSEQ multiplex PCR, and the TCRdb table lists in-frame clones only, not all of them. This table has about 81,000 clones, about 93% appearing once. This material consisted of CD4+ or CD8+ T cells sorted from blood, taken in a trial of the OX40 agonist ivuxolimab. V gene TRBV7-9 combines with J gene TRBJ1-1; TRBD1 aligns across 9 bases. The TCR sequence derives from an adult with an advanced solid tumor such as melanoma, head and neck, liver or kidney cancer. CDR3 protein: CASSLGTGWNTEAFF. CDR3 coding DNA: TGTGCCAGCAGCCTCGGGACAGGGTGGAACACTGAAGCTTTCTTT.